Each of the 32 T cell receptor beta chains below was sequenced from the same sample in a study of blood T cell repertoires in COVID-19 (dated by TCRdb to about 2020). Libraries came from the immunoSEQ multiplex PCR assay. The table comes from immuneACCESS by way of TCRdb, which keeps in-frame sequences with V and J called. Part of the clones is missing from these tables; in studies checked, under half for an unresolved V gene and the rest for unknown reasons. The sample yields around 320,000 clones; around nine tenths were counted once. The ten largest clones represent less than 3.5% of the sample. Material for sequencing was PBMCs or T cells enriched from blood (not recorded which). These receptors all stem from a woman between 45 and 60 years old who had been exposed to COVID-19.

V is TRBV5-6 and J is TRBJ1-6; TRBD1 is a possible D gene (6 bases). The V end was cut by 2 bases, the J end by 6 bases, with 9 bases between. There are 14 residues in the CDR3. The V gene's germline CDR1 is SGHDT and CDR2 YYEEEE. CDR3 sequence reads: CASSFTGLNSPLHF. The CDR3, as DNA: TGTGCCAGCAGCTTTACAGGGCTTAATTCACCCCTCCACTTT.

The chain uses TRBV27 and TRBJ1-3; tentatively, D is TRBD1 (6 bases). The V gene lost 6 bases and the J gene lost 2 bases, with 14 bases spanning the gap. The CDR3 has 15 residues. Germline CDR1 MNHEY, CDR2 SMNVEV (reference sequence). CDR3 bases: TGTGCCAGCAGCACCTTTACAGGGACTGGAAACACCATATATTTT. It specifies CASSTFTGTGNTIYF.

The chain joins TRBV6-5 to TRBJ2-1; 12 nucleotides align to TRBD2. This CDR3 spans 15 amino acids. Germline CDR1 reads MNHEY; CDR2 reads SVGAGI. The trim removed 6 bases at V and 9 bases at J, leaving 9 bases unmatched. The CDR3 nucleotides are TGTGCCAGCAGACTCTCTAGCGGGGGGGCCGGTGAGCAGTTCTTC. Translated, it gives CASRLSSGGAGEQFF.

The V and J genes are TRBV7-6 and TRBJ2-2, with D possibly TRBD1 on 6 matching bases. CDR3 size: 15 residues. In germline, CDR1 is SGHVS, CDR2 FNYEAQ. Deletions cut 1 base from V and 6 bases from J, with 12 bases between. The CDR3: CASSLEAGVAGELFF. For the CDR3, the DNA is TGTGCCAGCAGCTTAGAGGCAGGGGTGGCCGGGGAGCTGTTTTTT.

The chain combines TRBV25-1 with TRBJ1-6; 8 bases are shared with TRBD1. The CDR3 sequence is 17 residues long. Germline V CDR1 and CDR2: MGHDK, SYGVNS. The V and J ends lost 6 bases and 1 base, in that order; junction bases with no gene match: 8. The CDR3 sequence: CASRGPGGASYNSPLHF. The CDR3 bases are TGTGCCAGCAGGGGTCCAGGGGGCGCATCCTATAATTCACCCCTCCACTTT.

The CDR3 loop is CASSFEGSSGANVLTF. The CDR3 nucleotides are TGCGCCAGCAGCTTCGAGGGTAGCTCTGGGGCCAACGTCCTGACTTTC. The chain is built from TRBV5-1 and TRBJ2-6, with a possible D match to TRBD2 (5 bases). Germline assignment: CDR1 SGHRS and CDR2 YFSETQ. The CDR3 has 16 residues. Deletions cut 2 bases from V and 0 bases from J, with 9 bases between.

This chain connects TRBV19 to TRBJ2-1; 9 positions match TRBD1. The ends lost 3 bases at V and 7 bases at J; junction bases unmatched: 4. Germline loops: CDR1 LNHDA, CDR2 SQIVND (reference sequence). The CDR3 extends over 14 amino acids. The CDR3 coding sequence is TGTGCCAGTAGTATGGGACAGGGTTTGAATGAGCAGTTCTTC. It yields the protein CASSMGQGLNEQFF.

This clone was detected only once. V is TRBV18 and J is TRBJ1-2; TRBD1 matches 8 bases. V dropped 0 bases and J dropped 7; count of bases not matched to a gene: 7. The CDR3 sequence is 15 residues long. Germline CDR1 KGHSH, CDR2 LQKENI. The CDR3, as DNA: TGTGCCAGCTCACCACCCGGACAGGGACTGCTTGGCTACACCTTC. Translated: CASSPPGQGLLGYTF.

This clone was picked up one time. J is TRBJ1-1 and V is TRBV12-3 or TRBV12-4; a weak D match, TRBD1 (6 bases). This CDR3 region has 12 residues. V lost 5 bases to trimming and J lost 10 bases, with 14 bases between them. This chain's CDR3 is CASSQTGYRAFF. DNA for the CDR3: TGTGCCAGCAGTCAGACAGGTTATCGAGCTTTCTTT.

The chain combines TRBV28 with TRBJ1-5; tentatively, D is TRBD1 (5 bases). The V gene lost 6 bases and the J gene lost 5 bases, with 14 bases spanning the gap. Looked up from germline, CDR1 is MDHEN and CDR2 is SYDVKM. The CDR3 loop spans 14 amino acids. This CDR3 reads CASSPGGGYQPQHF. The CDR3 bases are TGTGCCAGCAGCCCCGGGGGGGGTTATCAGCCCCAGCATTTT.

This chain connects TRBV7-9 to TRBJ2-7, with D possibly TRBD2 on 5 matching bases. The CDR3 has 15 residues. V was cut by 1 base and J by 5 bases, with 15 bases left in between. From germline, CDR1 is SEHNR and CDR2 FQNEAQ (reference sequence). The CDR3 DNA follows: TGTGCCAGCAGCTTAGGTGACTACCTCCAGGACGAGCAGTACTTC. Amino acids: CASSLGDYLQDEQYF.

This clone came up once. The V gene is TRBV28, the J gene TRBJ2-1, with 12 bases that match TRBD2. J lost 7 bases, V lost 5 bases, and 3 bases had no gene match. The CDR3 spans 14 residues. CDR1 and CDR2 (germline): MDHEN, SYDVKM. The CDR3 loop is CASSRLAGENEQFF. Here the CDR3 DNA reads TGTGCCAGCAGTCGACTAGCGGGGGAGAATGAGCAGTTCTTC.

The CDR3 reads CASSPSGVAGTQYF. Written as DNA, the CDR3 is TGTGCCAGCAGCCCAAGCGGGGTCGCTGGTACGCAGTATTTT. This chain links TRBV7-2 with TRBJ2-3; 7 positions match TRBD2. V was clipped by 5 bases and J by 8 bases; unmatched bases: 10. Germline V CDR1 and CDR2: SGHTA, FQGNSA. The CDR3 has 14 residues.

The chain links TRBV5-6 to TRBJ2-2; 7 bases align to TRBD1. Losses at the gene ends were 3 bases for V and 3 bases for J; bases not matched to a gene: 14. Germline V gene sequence: CDR1 SGHDT, CDR2 YYEEEE. This CDR3 region has 18 residues. CDR3 coding DNA: TGTGCCAGCAGCTCCCTTCATGACAGGGACCCGGACACCGGGGAGCTGTTTTTT. Residues: CASSSLHDRDPDTGELFF.

In DNA, the CDR3 is TGTGCCAGAACAGGGTTCACAGATACGCAGTATTTT. Residues: CARTGFTDTQYF. The chain has TRBV2 and TRBJ2-3, with a tentative D call TRBD1 (6 bases). The CDR3 spans 12 residues. Deletions cut 9 bases from V and 2 bases from J, with 9 bases between. Germline CDR1 reads SNHLY; CDR2 reads FYNNEI.

The V and J genes are TRBV4-1 and TRBJ1-5; a weak D match, TRBD1 (6 bases). Between the trimmed V and J ends, which lost 4 bases and 2 bases, there was a span of 18 bases. CDR3 length: 17 amino acids. Looked up from germline, CDR1 is MGHRA and CDR2 is YSYEKL. CDR3 nucleotides: TGCGCCAGCAGCCCCCGGTTGGGGGCCGAGGGCAATCAGCCCCAGCATTTT. It codes for CASSPRLGAEGNQPQHF.

The J gene is TRBJ2-7, the V gene TRBV13; D not resolved. V lost 6 bases, J lost 3 bases, and 6 bases lay in between. CDR3 length: 11 residues. Germline lookup yields CDR1 PRHDT and CDR2 FYEKMQ (reference sequence). CDR3 nucleotide sequence: TGTGCCAGCAGTAGAATCTACGAGCAGTACTTC. Protein: CASSRIYEQYF.

The chain employs TRBV2 and TRBJ2-1, with D perhaps TRBD1 (6 bases). The V and J ends lost 7 bases and 4 bases respectively, with 11 bases between them. The CDR3 covers 13 residues. In germline, CDR1 is SNHLY, CDR2 FYNNEI. CDR3 DNA sequence: TGTGCCAGCATACGGGACACGTACAATGAGCAGTTCTTC. Translation: CASIRDTYNEQFF.

The chain has TRBV7-9 and TRBJ2-7; 10 bases map to TRBD1. The CDR3 length is 16 residues. The J segment lost 4 bases and the V segment lost 4 bases, leaving 10 bases of the junction unmatched. CDR1 and CDR2 (germline): SEHNR, FQNEAQ (reference sequence). The CDR3 region has the DNA TGTGCCAGCAGCTCCATAGACAGGGGGCCACGGTACGAGCAGTACTTC. Translated: CASSSIDRGPRYEQYF. Filled out from reference TRBV7-9 and TRBJ2-7, the complete variable domain reads DTGVSQNPRHKITKRGQNVTFRCDPISEHNRLYWYRQTLGQGPEFLTYFQNEAQLEKSRLLSDRFSAERPKGSFSTLEIQRTEQGDSAMYLCASSSIDRGPRYEQYFGPGTRLTVT.

DNA for the CDR3: TGTGCCAGCAGCTTCGGGGTCGAAGGACAGGAGCAGTACTTC. Translating it yields CASSFGVEGQEQYF. V gene TRBV7-9 combines with J gene TRBJ2-7; D is possibly TRBD1 (6 bases). Trimming cost V 3 bases and J 7 bases, with 16 bases left between them. CDR3 length equals 14 residues. The germline V gene has CDR1 SEHNR and CDR2 FQNEAQ (reference sequence).

The chain uses TRBV28 and TRBJ1-2, with D perhaps TRBD1 (6 bases). This CDR3 is built from 16 residues. Trimming left V 3 bases short and J 4 bases short, with 18 bases between. The V gene's germline CDR1 is MDHEN and CDR2 SYDVKM. The CDR3 protein is CASSFSRTDGPYGYTF. The CDR3 DNA reads as TGTGCCAGCAGTTTCTCCCGGACAGATGGGCCCTATGGCTACACCTTC.

The J gene is TRBJ1-2, the V gene TRBV6-5; D ambiguous. The CDR3 runs to 15 residues. Trimming took 6 bases from V and 6 from J, leaving 20 bases between them. Looked up from germline, CDR1 is MNHEY and CDR2 is SVGAGI. Written as DNA, the CDR3 is TGTGCCAGCAGCCGCCCCCCACCGGGGATTCATGGCTACACCTTC. Translation gives CASSRPPPGIHGYTF.

This chain joins TRBV28 and TRBJ2-3; 7 nucleotides match TRBD2. The CDR3 consists of 18 residues. The germline V gene has CDR1 MDHEN and CDR2 SYDVKM. V lost 5 bases, J lost 3 bases, and 17 bases stayed unmatched. The CDR3 DNA is TGTGCCAGCAGTCTCCTCCGACTTAGCGGGCGGCGTACAGATACGCAGTATTTT. This gives the protein CASSLLRLSGRRTDTQYF.

The genes are TRBV4-2 and TRBJ2-7, with no clear D. Trimming stripped 0 bases from V and 3 bases from J, with 9 bases between. CDR1 and CDR2 from the germline V gene are LGHNA and YNFKEQ. CDR3 length equals 14 residues. This chain's CDR3 is CASSQEGIFYEQYF. In nucleotides, the CDR3 is TGTGCCAGCAGCCAAGAGGGCATTTTCTACGAGCAGTACTTC.

V is TRBV6-5 and J is TRBJ2-3; D may be TRBD2 (5 bases). The V gene's germline CDR1 is MNHEY and CDR2 SVGAGI. CDR3 length equals 12 residues. V was cut by 6 bases and J by 2 bases, with 6 bases left in between. This CDR3 is CASSRDTDTQYF. The DNA of the CDR3 is TGTGCCAGCAGCCGGGACACAGATACGCAGTATTTT.

The chain recombines TRBV19 with TRBJ2-7; possibly TRBD1 for D (6 bases). V was trimmed by 2 bases and J by 7 bases, leaving 15 bases between them. The CDR3 loop spans 14 amino acids. Germline V gene lookup returns CDR1 LNHDA and CDR2 SQIVND (reference sequence). The CDR3 coding sequence is TGTGCCAGTAGTATAACAGGGACGTCTAGGGAGCAGTACTTC. Protein product: CASSITGTSREQYF. The variable domain in full, completed from reference TRBV19 and TRBJ2-7, reads DGGITQSPKYLFRKEGQNVTLSCEQNLNHDAMYWYRQDPGQGLRLIYYSQIVNDFQKGDIAEGYSVSREKKESFPLTVTSAQKNPTAFYLCASSITGTSREQYFGPGTRLTVT.

The gene calls are TRBV27 and TRBJ2-7, with 7 positions matching TRBD2. With 0 bases clipped from V and 0 bases from J, the junction kept 14 bases outside the gene matches. The V gene's germline CDR1 is MNHEY and CDR2 SMNVEV (reference sequence). The CDR3 extends over 19 amino acids. The CDR3 region is CASSLSGVGRRSYSYEQYF. The CDR3 DNA is TGTGCCAGCAGTTTATCTGGCGTCGGGAGGCGATCGTACTCCTACGAGCAGTACTTC.

This chain joins TRBV28 and TRBJ2-4, with 14 bases fitting TRBD2. Germline loops: CDR1 MDHEN, CDR2 SYDVKM. The CDR3 runs to 20 residues. With V trimmed by 5 bases and J by 0 bases, 12 bases remained unmatched. The CDR3 DNA is TGTGCCAGCAGTACCGGACTAGCGGGGGGAAAACCTCTAGCCAAAAACATTCAGTACTTC. This sequence encodes CASSTGLAGGKPLAKNIQYF.

This chain links TRBV30 with TRBJ1-4; tentatively, D is TRBD1 (5 bases). Germline V gene lookup returns CDR1 GTSNPN and CDR2 SVGIG (reference sequence). This CDR3 comprises 12 residues. The germline V and J ends were trimmed by 4 bases and 6 bases, with 9 bases remaining between them. Here the CDR3 DNA reads TGTGCCTGGAAGGGGAACGATGAAAAACTGTTTTTT. It is translated as CAWKGNDEKLFF.

The rearrangement uses TRBV7-8 and TRBJ1-6; weak D call: TRBD1 (6 bases). This CDR3 is built from 18 residues. Looked up from germline, CDR1 is SGHVS and CDR2 is FQNEAQ. With 5 bases removed from V and 0 bases from J, the gap between germline ends came to 17 bases. The CDR3 bases are TGTGCCAGCAGCCCCCGACAGGCCGTAAGCTCCTATAATTCACCCCTCCACTTT. The encoded protein is CASSPRQAVSSYNSPLHF.

The chain employs TRBV4-1 and TRBJ1-6; D not resolved. CDR1 and CDR2 from the germline V gene are MGHRA and YSYEKL. The CDR3 consists of 16 residues. V was clipped by 0 bases and J by 9 bases, with 15 bases between them. The CDR3 DNA is TGCGCCAGCAGCCAAGATAATGGTCCAGGAGGTTCACCCCTCCACTTT. This sequence encodes CASSQDNGPGGSPLHF.

V and J are TRBV5-1 and TRBJ2-7; 9 positions match TRBD1. V was clipped by 4 bases and J by 7 bases; unmatched bases: 3. This CDR3 has 12 residues. Germline V gene data show CDR1 as SGHRS and CDR2 as YFSETQ. CDR3 coding DNA: TGCGCCAGCAGCCTGACAGGGGGGGAGCAGTACTTC. Protein product: CASSLTGGEQYF.